The 12 T cell receptor beta chains below were found in one sample sequenced in a study of tumor-infiltrating lymphocytes in localized non-small cell lung cancer. Here immunoSEQ multiplex PCR was the method, and the copy in TCRdb shows in-frame clones only, minus some. The profile shows around 12,000 clones, 70% to 80% of them singletons. The sample comprised uninvolved lung tissue not adjacent to the tumor. The receptors come from a human donor with non-small cell lung cancer.

This chain connects TRBV29-1 to TRBJ2-1; 11 positions agree with TRBD2. V dropped 7 bases and J dropped 4; count of bases not matched to a gene: 3. From germline, CDR1 is SQVTM and CDR2 ANQGSEA. The CDR3 length is 13 residues. This CDR3 is CSGGTSGYNEQFF. The CDR3 coding sequence is TGCAGCGGTGGGACTAGCGGTTACAATGAGCAGTTCTTC.

The rearrangement links TRBV6-1 to TRBJ2-7, with D perhaps matching TRBD2 (6 bases). Per germline, CDR1 MNHNS and CDR2 SASEGT. This CDR3 has 14 amino acids. The ends were cut back, 2 bases at V and 1 base at J, with 9 bases in the middle. The CDR3 DNA is TGTGCCAGCAGTGAACAGGGACTTTCCTACGAGCAGTACTTC. Amino acids: CASSEQGLSYEQYF.

The J gene is TRBJ2-1, the V gene TRBV9; D is unclear. V lost 0 bases and J 9 bases, leaving 16 bases between the germline ends. CDR1 and CDR2 from the germline V gene are SGDLS and YYNGEE. CDR3 length: 15 residues. The CDR3 DNA sequence: TGTGCCAGCAGCGTAGATCCTGCCCTCAGTGGTGAGCAGTTCTTC. The encoded protein is CASSVDPALSGEQFF.

The V call is TRBV5-6, the J call TRBJ1-5; D not certain. The CDR3 has 14 amino acids. Per germline, CDR1 SGHDT and CDR2 YYEEEE. V dropped 0 bases and J dropped 7 bases, with 11 bases sitting between them. The CDR3 spells CASSLGVFGQPQHF. CDR3 bases: TGTGCCAGCAGCTTGGGGGTTTTTGGGCAGCCCCAGCATTTT.

CDR3 coding DNA: TGCGCCAGCAGCCAAACCGGGAGGGAGCAGTACTTC. Protein sequence: CASSQTGREQYF. The chain couples TRBV4-1 to TRBJ2-7; 7 nucleotides agree with TRBD2. This CDR3 has 12 amino acids. The V gene's germline CDR1 is MGHRA and CDR2 YSYEKL. V trimming: 2 bases; J trimming: 7 bases; junction bases outside the gene matches: 2.

This chain uses TRBV15 with TRBJ2-2; D is possibly TRBD2 (6 bases). From germline, CDR1 is LNHNV and CDR2 YYDKDF (reference sequence). The CDR3 consists of 16 residues. V gave up 0 bases and J gave up 10 bases, with 18 bases separating them. DNA for the CDR3: TGTGCCACCAGCAGAGATGGGGGGACCCCGTCTCCGGAGCTGTTTTTT. Its protein is CATSRDGGTPSPELFF.

This chain links TRBV6-1 with TRBJ2-5; the D gene is possibly TRBD1 (6 bases). The CDR3 covers 17 residues. V was shortened by 4 bases and J by 2 bases, with 20 bases between the two germline ends. The germline gives CDR1 MNHNS, CDR2 SASEGT. The CDR3 DNA reads as TGTGCCAGCAGTGCTCTTCATTGGGGGACACCGCAAGAGACCCAGTACTTC. This codes for CASSALHWGTPQETQYF.

J is TRBJ2-7 and V is TRBV2; D is uncertain. The V gene lost 7 bases and the J gene lost 3 bases, with 13 bases spanning the gap. The V gene's germline CDR1 is SNHLY and CDR2 FYNNEI. CDR3 size: 13 residues. This CDR3 reads CASKETVLYEQYF. Written as DNA, the CDR3 is TGTGCCAGCAAAGAGACTGTCCTCTACGAGCAGTACTTC.

V is TRBV6-5 and J is TRBJ2-5, with a weak D call TRBD2 (5 bases). The V end was cut by 6 bases, the J end by 13 bases, with 21 bases between. There are 13 residues in the CDR3. Germline CDR1 and CDR2: MNHEY and SVGAGI. The CDR3 DNA reads TGTGCCAGCAGCCCCGGACGGTGGACTGTTCGGTACTTC. Residues: CASSPGRWTVRYF.

V gene TRBV29-1 combines with J gene TRBJ2-3, with no clear D. Between the trimmed V and J ends, which lost 6 bases and 1 base, there was a span of 14 bases. The CDR3 spans 14 residues. The germline CDR1 and CDR2 sequences are SQVTM and ANQGSEA. The CDR3 here is CSVYRSVRTDTQYF. CDR3 nucleotide sequence: TGCAGCGTGTACCGCTCTGTCCGCACAGATACGCAGTATTTT.

This rearrangement joins TRBV7-2 to TRBJ2-1; unclear D gene. The CDR3 is 15 amino acids. Trimming removed 1 base from V and 0 bases from J, with 7 bases in between. CDR1 and CDR2 from the germline V gene are SGHTA and FQGNSA. The CDR3 DNA reads TGTGCCAGCAGCTTAGTACACAGCTCCTACAATGAGCAGTTCTTC. Amino acids: CASSLVHSSYNEQFF.

J is TRBJ2-5 and V is TRBV7-3, with unresolved D. The germline V and J ends were trimmed by 8 bases and 3 bases, with 13 bases remaining between them. CDR3 length: 13 residues. Germline V gene sequence: CDR1 SGHTA, CDR2 FQGTGA. The CDR3 nucleotides are TGTGCCAGCCGGCGGTCTCTGGAAGAGACCCAGTACTTC. It yields the protein CASRRSLEETQYF.